This record looks at one T cell receptor (beta chain) sequence and its context. Its antigen remains undetermined. No base quality values were provided; no much bigger clone lies one nucleotide off. This entry is derived from a study of T cell changes during pregnancy in multiple sclerosis (dated by TCRdb to about 2019). The study in broad terms: The study examined how the T cell repertoire changed over the course of pregnancy in women with multiple sclerosis.

V and J are truncated by 0 bases and 9 bases respectively, leaving an intervening sequence of 25 bases. The CDR3 measures 18 amino acids from cysteine to phenylalanine. Only CDR3 DNA remains: 54 bases, in frame from the first base. Sequences SGDLS (CDR1) and YYNGEE (CDR2) are obtained from the germline V gene. Library preparation employed the immunoSEQ multiplex PCR assay. In its TCRdb copy, this immuneACCESS table keeps in-frame sequences only and misses some clones. Where compared with another copy, unresolved V genes explain less than half of these, and the others have no known cause. The sample table holds tens of thousands of clones, of which more than 85% were seen once. The ten largest account for around 2.3% of the sample.

The material sequenced was peripheral blood, taken in the first trimester of pregnancy. The TCR originated in a female donor with multiple sclerosis, enrolled in a pregnancy study. The sequence joins TRBV9 to TRBJ2-1; matching of 7 bases hints at TRBD2 as the D gene. The nucleotide sequence reads TGTGCCAGCAGCGTAGTTCAGGGGATGACGGGGGGCGGGGGTGAGCAGTTCTTC. Translated, it gives CASSVVQGMTGGGGEQFF.